A selection of T cell receptor beta chains follows, all from one sample in a study of T cell responses to AZD1222 COVID-19 vaccine. Using immunoSEQ multiplex PCR, the repertoire was profiled, and TCRdb retains in-frame clones only, with some absent. The sample shows 150,000 or so clones, roughly nine tenths of them seen only once. Sample: peripheral blood, taken on day 0 of AZD1222 vaccination. The receptors were sampled from an adult in good health. Each CDR3 is given with its conserved first and last residue. A D gene is named only where the DNA matches it firmly. Clone size is given for some rows only: seen once, a few or many times, or a class if the clone is expanded.

>.|.|TRBV19|TRBJ2-3
TGTGCCAGTAGTATCGAGGGTCCAGATACGCAGTATTTT
CASSIEGPDTQYF
>.|.|TRBV10-3|TRBJ2-1
TGTGCCATCAGTGAATGGGGGTCGAATGAGCAGTTCTTC
CAISEWGSNEQFF
>.|TRBD1|TRBV7-8|TRBJ1-6
TGTGCCAGCAGGATCGGGACAGATAATTCACCCCTCCACTTT
CASRIGTDNSPLHF
>few|.|TRBV7-9|TRBJ1-4
TGTGCCAGCAGCTCAGCAGGGATGCCTAATGAAAAACTGTTTTTT
CASSSAGMPNEKLFF
>.|.|TRBV7-2|TRBJ1-5
TGTGCCAGCAGCCCAGAGGGAATACAGCCCCAGCATTTT
CASSPEGIQPQHF
>.|TRBD2|TRBV5-1|TRBJ2-3
TGCGCCAGCAGCTTTTGGGCTAGCGGACCAGATACGCAGTATTTT
CASSFWASGPDTQYF
>.|.|TRBV18|TRBJ2-7
TGTGCCAGCTCAGATTCCGGCAGCTCCTACGAGCAGTACTTC
CASSDSGSSYEQYF
>.|TRBD2|TRBV19|TRBJ2-1
TGTGCCAGTAGTATTCCTTTAGCGGGAGGCTCCTACAATGAGCAGTTCTTC
CASSIPLAGGSYNEQFF
>.|.|TRBV27|TRBJ1-2
TGTGCCAGCAGTTTTTGGCCATCTATGGGGAATGGCTACACCTTC
CASSFWPSMGNGYTF
>.|TRBD1|TRBV7-8|TRBJ2-7
TGTGCCAGCAGCTTAGTACAGGGGAGCTCCTACGAGCAGTACTTC
CASSLVQGSSYEQYF
>.|.|TRBV23-1|TRBJ1-5
TGCGCCAGCAGTCACTGCGGGGGCGGCAATCAGCCCCAGCATTTT
CASSHCGGGNQPQHF
>.|.|TRBV18|TRBJ1-2
TGTGCCAGCTCGCCCAGGGGAATTGCCGATGGCTACACCTTC
CASSPRGIADGYTF
>.|.|TRBV19|TRBJ1-2
TGTGCCAGTAGTATCGCAGGTCGGCTCATCTATGGCTACACCTTC
CASSIAGRLIYGYTF
>.|TRBD2|TRBV3-1/TRBV3-2|TRBJ2-5
TGTGCCAGCAGCCAAAAACTCGGGACTAGCGGGAGTGGAGAAGAGACCCAGTACTTC
CASSQKLGTSGSGEETQYF
>few|.|TRBV4-3|TRBJ2-7
TGCGCCAGCAGCCAAGCCCAGTCCTACGAGCAGTACTTC
CASSQAQSYEQYF
>.|TRBD2|TRBV24-1|TRBJ2-4
TGTGCCACCAGCAAGGGAGGGCAGGAGGCCAAAAACATTCAGTACTTC
CATSKGGQEAKNIQYF
>.|TRBD2|TRBV24-1|TRBJ2-3
TGTGCCACCAGTGATTTGCTAGCGGGGGGCACAGATACGCAGTATTTT
CATSDLLAGGTDTQYF
>.|.|TRBV7-3|TRBJ1-2
TGTGCCAGCAGTCGATCGGGACTCGCTAACTATGGCTACACCTTC
CASSRSGLANYGYTF
>.|.|TRBV5-5|TRBJ1-2
TGTGCCAGCAGCCCGAGGGGTGATTGGTATGGCTACACCTTC
CASSPRGDWYGYTF
>.|.|TRBV28|TRBJ2-5
TGTGCCAGCAGTTTAAGTCAGTACCAAGAGACCCAGTACTTC
CASSLSQYQETQYF
>once|TRBD2|TRBV3-1/TRBV3-2|TRBJ2-1
TGTGCCAGCAGCCCCGAGCGGGAGGGCCGGAATGAGCAGTTCTTC
CASSPEREGRNEQFF
>.|.|TRBV19|TRBJ1-1
TGTGCCAGTAGTGATCCCTGGCCGGGACATACGAACACTGAAGCTTTCTTT
CASSDPWPGHTNTEAFF
>.|.|TRBV24-1|TRBJ1-5
TGTGCCACCAGCGACTTAGACAATCAGCCCCAGCATTTT
CATSDLDNQPQHF
>.|.|TRBV21-1|TRBJ2-4
TGTGCCAGCAGCAAACTGATACTCCCGTCGCTTGGCCTAAGCATAGCCAAAAACATTCAGTACTTC
CASSKLILPSLGLSIAKNIQYF
>.|TRBD1|TRBV5-4|TRBJ1-4
TGTGCCAGCACCGTAAAGTCTGGACAGGCGAATGAAAAACTGTTTTTT
CASTVKSGQANEKLFF
>.|TRBD2|TRBV7-9|TRBJ2-7
TGTGCCAGCAGCCCTAAACTTCGACTAGCGGGAGATCAGAACGAGCAGTACTTC
CASSPKLRLAGDQNEQYF
>.|TRBD1|TRBV2|TRBJ1-5
TGTGCCAGCAGTGAAGCGATCCAATTCCGGGACAGGGGAAATCAGCCCCAGCATTTT
CASSEAIQFRDRGNQPQHF
>.|.|TRBV29-1|TRBJ1-2
TGCAGCGTTGTTAGAGGCACAAATGGGTATGGCTACACCTTC
CSVVRGTNGYGYTF
>.|TRBD1|TRBV6-1|TRBJ1-2
TGTGCCAGCAGTGAAGCGGGACAGGGGGCTTCTTATGGCTACACCTTC
CASSEAGQGASYGYTF
>.|.|TRBV9|TRBJ2-7
TGTGCCAGCAGCGCCCTAATCTACGAGCAGTACTTC
CASSALIYEQYF
>.|.|TRBV19|TRBJ2-2
TGTGCCAGTAGTATAGCACCGGCTACCGGGGAGCTGTTTTTT
CASSIAPATGELFF
>.|TRBD1|TRBV11-2|TRBJ2-7
TGTGCCAGCCACAACATCCGGGACAGACCCTACGAGCAGTACTTC
CASHNIRDRPYEQYF
>.|.|TRBV28|TRBJ2-5
TGTGCCAGCAGTTGGGTATTCGGAGAGACCCAGTACTTC
CASSWVFGETQYF
>.|TRBD2|TRBV6-2/TRBV6-3|TRBJ2-3
TGTGCCAGCAGTTACGTCGCGGGAGGGCCCGTAGGCACAGATACGCAGTATTTT
CASSYVAGGPVGTDTQYF
>.|.|TRBV11-2|TRBJ2-7
TGTGCCAGCAGCTTAAGCAGGTCCGGAAACGGCGAGCAGTACTTC
CASSLSRSGNGEQYF
>.|TRBD2|TRBV7-9|TRBJ2-1
TGTGCCAGCAGCCTCCGGGACTATCAGTTCTTC
CASSLRDYQFF
>.|TRBD1|TRBV6-6|TRBJ1-5
TGTGCCAGCAGTCGTGACAGGGGGTCCAATCAGCCCCAGCATTTT
CASSRDRGSNQPQHF
>.|.|TRBV4-3|TRBJ2-7
TGCGCCAGCAGCCCCCGCACATATTCCGAGCAGTACTTC
CASSPRTYSEQYF
>once|.|TRBV30|TRBJ2-1
TGTGCCTGGAGGAGCTGGGGGCTTTCGAGCTCCTACAATGAGCAGTTCTTC
CAWRSWGLSSSYNEQFF
>.|.|TRBV24-1|TRBJ2-2
TGTGCCACCAGTGGGCAGCCCACGAACACCGGGGAGCTGTTTTTT
CATSGQPTNTGELFF
>.|TRBD2|TRBV9|TRBJ2-2
TGTGCCAGCAGCGTAGTAAGCGGGAGCTTGTCCGGGGAGCTGTTTTTT
CASSVVSGSLSGELFF
>.|TRBD1|TRBV7-2|TRBJ1-6
TGTGCCAGCAGCTTAGCCCTAGTGGCAGGGGGGAATTCACCCCTCCACTTT
CASSLALVAGGNSPLHF
>.|.|TRBV28|TRBJ2-1
TGTGCCAGCAGTTCGACCGGGTACTCCTACAATGAGCAGTTCTTC
CASSSTGYSYNEQFF
>.|.|TRBV14|TRBJ1-2
TGTGCCAGCAGCCAAGTAAGCCACTATGGCTACACCTTC
CASSQVSHYGYTF
>.|.|TRBV11-2|TRBJ1-2
TGTGCCAGCAGCTCAAACACTGGAGCTAACTATGGCTACACCTTC
CASSSNTGANYGYTF
>.|.|TRBV3-1/TRBV3-2|TRBJ2-5
TGTGCCAGCAGCCAAGGGGTTGTAAGGCAAGAGACCCAGTACTTC
CASSQGVVRQETQYF
>.|TRBD2|TRBV27|TRBJ2-7
TGTGCCAGCAGTCCCCGGGGACTAGCGGGAATCTCCGAGCAGTACTTC
CASSPRGLAGISEQYF
>.|.|TRBV6-5|TRBJ1-2
TGTGCCAGCAGTTACTGGGGCCTTAACTATGGCTACACCTTC
CASSYWGLNYGYTF
>.|TRBD1|TRBV28|TRBJ2-2
TGTGCCAGCTTCCCTCCGGGACAGGGGAACACCGGGGAGCTGTTTTTT
CASFPPGQGNTGELFF
>once|TRBD1|TRBV7-2|TRBJ1-5
TGTGCCAGCAGCTTGGGGACAGGTCTTAGCAATCAGCCCCAGCATTTT
CASSLGTGLSNQPQHF
>.|.|TRBV6-2/TRBV6-3|TRBJ2-1
TGTGCCAGCAGTTACTCGAGAGGGGGACCCTACAATGAGCAGTTCTTC
CASSYSRGGPYNEQFF
>.|TRBD1|TRBV9|TRBJ1-3
TGTGCCAGCAGCGGATTATTACAGGGGTCTGGAAACACCATATATTTT
CASSGLLQGSGNTIYF